These T cell receptor beta chains were read from a single sample in a study of post-analysis software for immune sequencing data. TCRdb re-analysed the PCR reads in MiXCR, keeping a single row per CDR3 protein. The table includes about 760,000 distinct CDR3 sequences, 30% detected once. Sequencing input: blood. The receptors derive from a girl between 10 and 17 years old with multiple sclerosis. CDR3s include the opening cysteine and the closing phenylalanine or tryptophan. The order of the fields is J gene, D gene, V gene, clone size, CDR3 DNA, CDR3 protein. D genes are given only for firm matches. Size tells how often a clone was seen (once, few, many) or the class of an expanded clone, and some rows leave it out.

>TRBJ2-3|-|TRBV24-1|-
TGTGCCACCCGAGTAGGTTCGAGACCTCTTCTCACAGATACGCAGTATTTT
CATRVGSRPLLTDTQYF
>TRBJ2-3|-|TRBV6-5|many
TGTGCCAGCCTCGGGGCAGGGACAGATACGCAGTATTTT
CASLGAGTDTQYF
>TRBJ2-5|-|TRBV3-1|-
TGTGCCAGCAGCCAAGCCCTTCCACTATTGGAGGGGGAGACCCAGTACTTC
CASSQALPLLEGETQYF
>TRBJ2-5|-|TRBV20-1|-
TGCAGTGCTAGGGCCTCCCTCAAGCAGTACTTC
CSARASLKQYF
>TRBJ1-2|TRBD1|TRBV2|few
TGTGCCAGCAGTGGACCAGAGAGGGGGCCCATGGCTGGCTATGGCTACACCTTC
CASSGPERGPMAGYGYTF
>TRBJ2-3|TRBD2|TRBV6-5|-
TGTGCCAGCAGTTACTCGAGGCTAGCGGGGGCCAACGCAGATACGCAGTATTTT
CASSYSRLAGANADTQYF
>TRBJ1-5|TRBD1|TRBV25-1|many
TGTGCCAGCAGGGGACAGGGCAATCAGCCCCAGCATTTT
CASRGQGNQPQHF
>TRBJ1-5|TRBD1|TRBV5-1|-
TGCGCCAGCAGCTGGGGGACAGGTTCCAATCAGCCCCAGCATTTT
CASSWGTGSNQPQHF
>TRBJ1-2|TRBD1|TRBV5-4|once
TGTGCCAGCAGCTTACAGGGGGGCGGTAGCGATGGCTACACCTTC
CASSLQGGGSDGYTF
>TRBJ2-3|-|TRBV12-3/TRBV12-4|few
TGTGCCAGCAGTTTAGATCCCCCCCCAGATACGCAGTATTTT
CASSLDPPPDTQYF
>TRBJ2-4|-|TRBV14|once
TGTGCCAGCAGCCAGGAACGTTTGAGGGGGTACAATGAGCAGTACTTC
CASSQERLRGYNEQYF
>TRBJ2-7|-|TRBV9|many
TGTGCCAGCAGCGTAGGCCAGGCTAGGAGCTCCTACGAGCAGTACTTC
CASSVGQARSSYEQYF
>TRBJ2-4|-|TRBV7-2|-
TGTGCCAGCAGCTTTGCCCAGGGAAGGGACATTCAGTACTTC
CASSFAQGRDIQYF
>TRBJ1-1|TRBD1|TRBV2|-
TGTGTCAGCAGCGACAGGGGTCGGGTTACTGAAGCTTTCTTT
CVSSDRGRVTEAFF
>TRBJ2-1|TRBD2|TRBV6-8|few
TGTGCCAGCAGTTACTCGCGGGTCGGGGGGAGTAGGGATGAGCAGTTCTTC
CASSYSRVGGSRDEQFF
>TRBJ2-3|TRBD1|TRBV5-4|-
TGTGCCAGCAGCTCGATGACAGGGAACACAGATACGCAGTATTTT
CASSSMTGNTDTQYF
>TRBJ2-3|-|TRBV5-1|-
TGCGCCAGCAGCCTCGAAGGAGCGGGTGGAACAGATACGCAGTATTTT
CASSLEGAGGTDTQYF
>TRBJ2-7|-|TRBV20-1|-
TGCAGTGCTAGACCTCCCTCCTCCCTCTACGAGCAGTACTTC
CSARPPSSLYEQYF
>TRBJ2-1|TRBD2|TRBV28|-
TGTGCCAGCAGCCCGGGGGATAGCGGGGGGGGCCGAGAGCAGTTCTTC
CASSPGDSGGGREQFF
>TRBJ1-2|TRBD1|TRBV4-2|few
TGTGCCAGCAGCCAAGACCGGGGACAGCAATTCTATGGCTACACCTTC
CASSQDRGQQFYGYTF
>TRBJ2-1|TRBD2|TRBV11-2|few
TGTGCCAGCAGCTTCGGGACTAGCTCCTACAATGAGCAGTTCTTC
CASSFGTSSYNEQFF